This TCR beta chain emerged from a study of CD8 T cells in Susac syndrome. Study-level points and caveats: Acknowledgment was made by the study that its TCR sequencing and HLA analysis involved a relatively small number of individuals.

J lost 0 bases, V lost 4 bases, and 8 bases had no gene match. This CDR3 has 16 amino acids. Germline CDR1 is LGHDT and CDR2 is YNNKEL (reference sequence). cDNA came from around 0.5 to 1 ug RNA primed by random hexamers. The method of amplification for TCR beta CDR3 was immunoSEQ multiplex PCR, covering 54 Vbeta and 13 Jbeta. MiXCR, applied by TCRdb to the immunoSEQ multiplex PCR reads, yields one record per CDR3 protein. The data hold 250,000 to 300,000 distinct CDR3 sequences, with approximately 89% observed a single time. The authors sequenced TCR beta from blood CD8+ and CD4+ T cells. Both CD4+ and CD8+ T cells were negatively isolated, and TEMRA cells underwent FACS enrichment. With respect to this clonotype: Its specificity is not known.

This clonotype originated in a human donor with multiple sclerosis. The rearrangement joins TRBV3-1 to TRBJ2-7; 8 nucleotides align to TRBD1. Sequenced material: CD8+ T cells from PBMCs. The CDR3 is CASSPEGQAFSYEQYF. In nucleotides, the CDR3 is TGTGCCAGCAGCCCAGAGGGACAGGCCTTCTCCTACGAGCAGTACTTC.